This is a list of T cell receptor beta chains from one sample in a study of type 1 and type 2 diabetes patients. TCRdb ran MiXCR on the multiplex PCR reads and lists one entry per CDR3 protein. The data show more than 250,000 distinct CDR3 sequences, with approximately 45% seen just once and roughly an eighth held by the top ten. Sequences were obtained from peripheral blood mononuclear cells (PBMCs). The source of these receptors is a man younger than 35 with type 2 diabetes. The CDR3 runs from the conserved cysteine through the conserved F or W. The D gene is left open where the match is weak. Expanded clones are given a class, and other clones once, few, many or no size at all.

d_gene: -
abundance: -
v_gene: TRBV5-6
j_gene: TRBJ1-2
CDR3aa: CASSLAAGQEYTF
CDR3nt: TGTGCCAGCAGCTTGGCTGCGGGACAAGAGTACACCTTC

d_gene: -
abundance: -
v_gene: TRBV20-1
j_gene: TRBJ1-6
CDR3aa: CSAVYWGASF
CDR3nt: TGCAGTGCGGTTTACTGGGGCGCTTCCTTT

d_gene: -
abundance: -
v_gene: TRBV9
j_gene: TRBJ2-5
CDR3aa: CASSAGTNQETQYF
CDR3nt: TGTGCCAGCAGCGCTGGGACCAACCAAGAGACCCAGTACTTC

d_gene: TRBD2
abundance: few
v_gene: TRBV9
j_gene: TRBJ2-5
CDR3aa: CASSVASGVKETQYF
CDR3nt: TGTGCCAGCAGCGTGGCTAGCGGGGTCAAAGAGACCCAGTACTTC

d_gene: -
abundance: few
v_gene: TRBV6-5
j_gene: TRBJ1-1
CDR3aa: CAAWAQGHTEAFF
CDR3nt: TGTGCCGCTTGGGCCCAGGGTCACACTGAAGCTTTCTTT

d_gene: TRBD1
abundance: -
v_gene: TRBV3-1
j_gene: TRBJ1-2
CDR3aa: CASSPRTGGAYGYTF
CDR3nt: TGTGCCAGCAGCCCACGGACAGGGGGGGCCTATGGCTACACCTTC

d_gene: -
abundance: many
v_gene: TRBV2
j_gene: TRBJ1-4
CDR3aa: CASSETPPTKKLFF
CDR3nt: TGTGCCAGCAGTGAAACCCCCCCCACGAAAAAACTGTTTTTT

d_gene: -
abundance: many
v_gene: TRBV7-8
j_gene: TRBJ1-4
CDR3aa: CASSQRNEKLFF
CDR3nt: TGTGCCAGCAGCCAAAGGAACGAAAAACTGTTTTTT

d_gene: TRBD2
abundance: -
v_gene: TRBV12-3/TRBV12-4
j_gene: TRBJ2-7
CDR3aa: CASSLPTSGAYEQYF
CDR3nt: TGTGCCAGCAGTTTGCCGACTAGCGGGGCCTACGAGCAGTACTTC

d_gene: TRBD1
abundance: -
v_gene: TRBV7-3
j_gene: TRBJ2-3
CDR3aa: CASSLIQGSDTQYF
CDR3nt: TGTGCCAGCAGCTTAATACAGGGGTCAGATACGCAGTATTTT

d_gene: -
abundance: few
v_gene: TRBV28
j_gene: TRBJ1-2
CDR3aa: CASTGPNYGYTF
CDR3nt: TGTGCCAGCACCGGTCCTAACTATGGCTACACCTTC

d_gene: -
abundance: -
v_gene: TRBV2
j_gene: TRBJ2-7
CDR3aa: CASTGVDSYEQYF
CDR3nt: TGTGCCAGCACGGGAGTAGATTCCTACGAGCAGTACTTC

d_gene: TRBD1
abundance: -
v_gene: TRBV20-1
j_gene: TRBJ1-1
CDR3aa: CSAPGTGNTEAFF
CDR3nt: TGCAGTGCTCCCGGGACAGGGAACACTGAAGCTTTCTTT

d_gene: TRBD1
abundance: -
v_gene: TRBV6-5
j_gene: TRBJ2-2
CDR3aa: CASSYHWDRGGTGELFF
CDR3nt: TGTGCCAGCAGTTACCACTGGGACAGGGGGGGAACCGGGGAGCTGTTTTTT

d_gene: -
abundance: many
v_gene: TRBV2
j_gene: TRBJ2-1
CDR3aa: CASSGGAIGEQFF
CDR3nt: TGTGCCAGCAGTGGGGGAGCTATTGGTGAGCAGTTCTTC

d_gene: -
abundance: -
v_gene: TRBV5-5
j_gene: TRBJ2-7
CDR3aa: CASSPQTGTYEQYF
CDR3nt: TGTGCCAGCAGCCCTCAGACAGGGACTTACGAGCAGTACTTC

d_gene: -
abundance: -
v_gene: TRBV12-3/TRBV12-4
j_gene: TRBJ2-5
CDR3aa: CASSPILGTQYF
CDR3nt: TGTGCCAGCAGTCCGATTTTGGGGACCCAGTACTTC

d_gene: -
abundance: -
v_gene: TRBV7-2
j_gene: TRBJ1-3
CDR3aa: CASSLDGQDSGNTIYF
CDR3nt: TGTGCCAGCAGCTTAGATGGGCAGGACTCTGGAAACACCATATATTTT

d_gene: TRBD2
abundance: -
v_gene: TRBV6-2/TRBV6-3
j_gene: TRBJ2-7
CDR3aa: CASSYGLAGENYRYEQYF
CDR3nt: TGTGCCAGCAGTTACGGGCTAGCGGGAGAAAACTACCGCTACGAGCAGTACTTC

d_gene: TRBD1
abundance: -
v_gene: TRBV6-5
j_gene: TRBJ2-1
CDR3aa: CASSLAGTGNNEQFF
CDR3nt: TGTGCCAGCAGTCTAGCCGGGACAGGGAACAATGAGCAGTTCTTC

d_gene: -
abundance: few
v_gene: TRBV20-1
j_gene: TRBJ2-1
CDR3aa: CSASKTSSYNEQFF
CDR3nt: TGCAGTGCTAGTAAGACTAGCTCCTACAATGAGCAGTTCTTC

d_gene: -
abundance: few
v_gene: TRBV29-1
j_gene: TRBJ2-1
CDR3aa: CSVERGSSYNEQFF
CDR3nt: TGCAGCGTTGAAAGAGGGTCCTCCTACAATGAGCAGTTCTTC

d_gene: -
abundance: -
v_gene: TRBV2
j_gene: TRBJ1-2
CDR3aa: CASSGGLGGYTF
CDR3nt: TGTGCCAGCAGTGGAGGGTTGGGGGGCTACACCTTC

d_gene: -
abundance: few
v_gene: TRBV12-3/TRBV12-4
j_gene: TRBJ2-7
CDR3aa: CASRGTESSYEQYF
CDR3nt: TGTGCCAGCAGGGGGACGGAAAGCTCCTACGAGCAGTACTTC

d_gene: -
abundance: many
v_gene: TRBV2
j_gene: TRBJ1-2
CDR3aa: CASSGRQGHGYGYTF
CDR3nt: TGTGCCAGCAGTGGCAGGCAGGGGCATGGATATGGCTACACCTTC

d_gene: -
abundance: -
v_gene: TRBV24-1
j_gene: TRBJ2-1
CDR3aa: CATSDWESSYNEQFF
CDR3nt: TGTGCCACCAGTGACTGGGAGAGCTCCTACAATGAGCAGTTCTTC

d_gene: TRBD1
abundance: -
v_gene: TRBV27
j_gene: TRBJ2-2
CDR3aa: CASSYSFGTVSNTGELFF
CDR3nt: TGTGCCAGCAGTTACTCCTTTGGGACAGTCTCGAACACCGGGGAGCTGTTTTTT